Shown below are 3 T cell receptor beta chains from a single sample sequenced in a study of cytomegalovirus exposure and HLA in healthy donors. 60 Vbeta and 13 Jbeta primers were used in PCR. Sequencing was performed with immunoSEQ multiplex PCR; in TCRdb, only in-frame clones are kept and a portion is missing. In the table there are more than 85,000 clones, nearly 65% of which are singletons. The sequenced sample consisted of PBMCs. The receptors were sampled from a human donor in good health.

This clone was seen a few times. The chain links TRBV6-1 to TRBJ1-5, with D possibly being TRBD1 (5 bases). The CDR3 totals 13 residues. The germline V gene has CDR1 MNHNS and CDR2 SASEGT. The V and J ends lost 6 bases and 6 bases respectively, with 12 bases between them. Here the CDR3 DNA reads TGTGCCAGCAGAGACCAGGGTTTTCAGCCCCAGCATTTT. Its protein is CASRDQGFQPQHF.

This clone was found a few times. V usage is TRBV28 and J usage is TRBJ2-7; D might be TRBD2 (5 bases). In germline, CDR1 is MDHEN, CDR2 SYDVKM. The CDR3 has 13 amino acids. Deletions cut 4 bases from V and 2 bases from J, with 9 bases between. In DNA, the CDR3 is TGTGCCAGCAGTTGGAGAGGGACCTACGAGCAGTACTTC. It is translated as CASSWRGTYEQYF.

The table lists this clone with a few counts. The gene calls are TRBV7-9 and TRBJ1-2; TRBD1 matches at 8 bases. Germline V CDR1 and CDR2: SEHNR, FQNEAQ (reference sequence). Germline trimming cut 5 bases from V and 7 bases from J; bases unmatched to any gene: 3. The CDR3 sequence is 12 residues long. Here the CDR3 DNA reads TGTGCCAGCAGCCGGACAGGGAGTGGCTACACCTTC. Its protein is CASSRTGSGYTF.